The next 18 T cell receptor beta chains were all read from a single sample in a study of T cells after yellow fever vaccination. TCRdb reprocessed the 5' RACE reads with MiXCR, giving one entry per CDR3 protein. The sample gives about 160,000 distinct CDR3 sequences, around 7% of which show up once; under 3% is in the top ten. This specimen was CD4+ T cells sorted from PBMCs, taken around 5 days after the first yellow fever vaccination. The receptors were gathered from a man between 18 and 29 years old who received the YFV17D yellow fever vaccine.

The CDR3 DNA reads TGTGCCAGCAGCTCAGGGACAGGGGGTAACACTGAAGCTTTCTTT. Translated: CASSSGTGGNTEAFF. The rearrangement links TRBV7-2 to TRBJ1-1, with 11 bases identical to TRBD1. Germline V CDR1 and CDR2: SGHTA, FQGNSA. The CDR3 is 15 residues long. V trimming: 4 bases; J trimming: 2 bases; junction bases outside the gene matches: 3.

This clonotype was seen a few times. This chain joins TRBV29-1 and TRBJ1-1; D is possibly TRBD1 (5 bases). The CDR3 covers 12 residues. Germline CDR1 reads SQVTM; CDR2 reads ANQGSEA. Trimming pared 7 bases from V and 11 bases from J, leaving 20 bases between. The CDR3 loop reads CSARGSPRRAFF. In DNA form, the CDR3 reads TGCAGCGCCCGGGGGTCCCCGAGGAGGGCTTTCTTT.

Ten or more counts support this clonotype. The rearrangement uses TRBV10-3 and TRBJ2-7, with 11 nucleotides matching TRBD1. The CDR3 length is 14 residues. J gave up 3 bases and V 6 bases, and 4 bases lay outside the gene matches. Per germline, CDR1 ENHRY and CDR2 SYGVKD. The CDR3 loop reads CAIRGTGGLYEQYF. CDR3 DNA: TGTGCCATCAGAGGGACAGGGGGTCTCTACGAGCAGTACTTC.

This clonotype was recorded a few times. The chain links TRBV5-4 to TRBJ2-3; TRBD2 agrees at 12 bases. With V trimmed by 0 bases and J by 3 bases, 8 bases remained unmatched. Germline values: CDR1 SGHNT, CDR2 YYREEE (reference sequence). The CDR3 extends over 18 amino acids. CDR3 in DNA: TGTGCCAGCAGCTTGGGGCCCTTGACTAGCGGGGGAACAGATACGCAGTATTTT. It encodes CASSLGPLTSGGTDTQYF. Complete variable domain (other parts from reference TRBV5-4 and TRBJ2-3): ETGVTQSPTHLIKTRGQQVTLRCSSQSGHNTVSWYQQALGQGPQFIFQYYREEENGRGNFPPRFSGLQFPNYSSELNVNALELDDSALYLCASSLGPLTSGGTDTQYFGPGTRLTVL.

This clonotype was seen a handful of times. The CDR3: CASRWDRDQPQHF. CDR3 DNA: TGCGCCAGCAGATGGGACCGCGACCAGCCCCAGCATTTT. The chain uses TRBV10-2 and TRBJ1-5, with a tentative D call TRBD1 (5 bases). Germline CDR1 WSHSY, CDR2 SAAADI. V was pared by 6 bases and J by 7 bases, with 13 bases between. The CDR3 runs 13 residues.

This clonotype was seen more than once but under ten times. DNA of the CDR3: TGTGCCAGCACCCCGGCGGGACACGGGGTCGAGCAGTACGTC. Protein sequence: CASTPAGHGVEQYV. The chain employs TRBV6-5 and TRBJ2-7, with D tentatively TRBD1 or TRBD2 (6 bases each). Between the trimmed V and J ends, which lost 7 bases and 6 bases, there was a span of 19 bases. Per the germline V gene, CDR1 is MNHEY and CDR2 is SVGAGI. The CDR3 loop spans 14 amino acids.

This chain connects TRBV20-1 to TRBJ2-2; TRBD1 or TRBD2 may be the D gene (5 bases each). This CDR3 is 15 amino acids long. Germline V gene sequence: CDR1 DFQATT, CDR2 SNEGSKA (reference sequence). Trimming cost V 6 bases and J 5 bases, with 19 bases left between them. The CDR3 region has the DNA TGCAGTGCCGGCGTACCGGGACGCGCGACCGGGGAGCTGTTTTTT. It encodes CSAGVPGRATGELFF.

V usage is TRBV11-2 and J usage is TRBJ2-5; D might be TRBD2 (6 bases). Per germline, CDR1 SGHAT and CDR2 FQNNGV. V dropped 3 bases and J dropped 7 bases, with 18 bases sitting between them. The CDR3 has 15 residues. CDR3 sequence reads: CASSFSLGRQGTQYF. In nucleotides, the CDR3 is TGTGCCAGCAGCTTTTCCCTGGGGAGGCAGGGGACCCAGTACTTC. Looking up the rest from reference TRBV11-2 and TRBJ2-5 gives the full variable domain: EAGVAQSPRYKIIEKRQSVAFWCNPISGHATLYWYQQILGQGPKLLIQFQNNGVVDDSQLPKDRFSAERLKGVDSTLKIQPAKLEDSAVYLCASSFSLGRQGTQYFGPGTRLLVL.

This clonotype was counted many times. V is TRBV5-6 and J is TRBJ2-1; D might be TRBD2 (5 bases). CDR3 size: 13 residues. Germline lookup yields CDR1 SGHDT and CDR2 YYEEEE. Trimming took off 0 bases at V and 8 bases at J, with 9 bases between the two ends. The CDR3 spells CASSLDSRDEQFF. CDR3 coding DNA: TGTGCCAGCAGCTTGGATTCGAGGGATGAGCAGTTCTTC.

This clonotype appeared a few times. This chain links TRBV20-1 with TRBJ1-6; D gene unclear. V dropped 3 bases and J dropped 9 bases, with 18 bases sitting between them. CDR1 and CDR2 (germline): DFQATT, SNEGSKA (reference sequence). This CDR3 region has 15 residues. The DNA of the CDR3 is TGCAGTGCTAGGACTGGTCGACTTTCGGGTTCACCCCTCCACTTT. Translating it yields CSARTGRLSGSPLHF.

This clonotype was found many times. J is TRBJ2-2 and V is TRBV27; no firm D call. Trimming took 3 bases from V and 0 from J, leaving 14 bases between them. CDR1 is MNHEY, CDR2 SMNVEV, per germline (reference sequence). This CDR3 comprises 17 residues. CDR3 nucleotide sequence: TGTGCCAGCAGTTTCGCAGTATCTCACGCGAACACCGGGGAGCTGTTTTTT. Translated: CASSFAVSHANTGELFF.

This clonotype was found many times. The V gene is TRBV28, the J gene TRBJ1-2; D gene ambiguous. The V gene lost 7 bases and the J gene lost 1 base, with 13 bases spanning the gap. This CDR3 contains 14 residues. Germline assignment: CDR1 MDHEN and CDR2 SYDVKM. CDR3 residues: CASISPLFNYGYTF. The CDR3 DNA reads as TGTGCCAGCATCTCACCCCTCTTTAACTATGGCTACACCTTC.

The CDR3 DNA follows: TGTGCCAGCAGCCCAGTCCCGGGGAGCTCTGGAAACACCATATATTTT. Translating it yields CASSPVPGSSGNTIYF. The chain has TRBV9 and TRBJ1-3; the D is unclear. This CDR3 contains 16 residues. The germline CDR1 and CDR2 sequences are SGDLS and YYNGEE. V dropped 4 bases and J dropped 0 bases, with 14 bases sitting between them. Complete variable domain (other parts from reference TRBV9 and TRBJ1-3): DSGVTQTPKHLITATGQRVTLRCSPRSGDLSVYWYQQSLDQGLQFLIQYYNGEERAKGNILERFSAQQFPDLHSELNLSSLELGDSALYFCASSPVPGSSGNTIYFGEGSWLTVV.

This clonotype was recorded a few times. The chain employs TRBV9 and TRBJ2-3; TRBD2 matches at 8 bases. CDR1 SGDLS and CDR2 YYNGEE come from the germline V gene. After removal of 6 bases from V and 3 bases from J, the junction contained 6 bases not matched to a gene. CDR3 length: 14 amino acids. In DNA form, the CDR3 reads TGTGCCAGCACCTTCGGGGGGGGGACAGATACGCAGTATTTT. Translating gives CASTFGGGTDTQYF. The entire variable domain, with the rest obtained from reference TRBV9 and TRBJ2-3, is as follows: DSGVTQTPKHLITATGQRVTLRCSPRSGDLSVYWYQQSLDQGLQFLIQYYNGEERAKGNILERFSAQQFPDLHSELNLSSLELGDSALYFCASTFGGGTDTQYFGPGTRLTVL.

This clonotype was observed a handful of times. The V and J genes are TRBV5-6 and TRBJ1-6; maybe TRBD1 (6 bases). Trimming took 5 bases from V and 4 from J, leaving 13 bases between them. There are 15 residues in the CDR3. Germline V gives CDR1 SGHDT, CDR2 YYEEEE. CDR3 region: CASSSEGGYNSPLHF. The CDR3 nucleotides read TGTGCCAGCAGTTCCGAGGGGGGGTATAATTCACCCCTCCACTTT.

This clonotype was seen many times. V gene TRBV30 combines with J gene TRBJ2-7, with TRBD1 matching 11 bases. Germline CDR1 reads GTSNPN; CDR2 reads SVGIG (reference sequence). This CDR3 is built from 17 residues. J was trimmed by 1 base and V by 1 base; bases with no gene match: 9. This CDR3 reads CAWSAGQGAIGSYEQYF. CDR3 DNA sequence: TGTGCCTGGAGTGCCGGACAGGGGGCGATAGGATCCTACGAGCAGTACTTC.

The sample holds many counts of this clonotype. This chain uses TRBV27 with TRBJ2-7, with TRBD2 matching over 8 bases. V shed 5 bases, J shed 1 base, and the junction held 4 bases outside the gene matches. Germline CDR1 and CDR2: MNHEY and SMNVEV (reference sequence). This CDR3 has 14 residues. CDR3 coding DNA: TGTGCCAGCAGTCGCCCGGGGGGGTCCTACGAGCAGTACTTC. Residues: CASSRPGGSYEQYF.

This clonotype was recorded many times. This sequence joins TRBV19 and TRBJ1-1; no definite D call. Germline CDR1 reads LNHDA; CDR2 reads SQIVND (reference sequence). Trimming shortened V by 5 bases and J by 11 bases, and 15 bases separated the two germline ends. This CDR3 has 12 residues. The CDR3 here is CASSPREGGAFF. The CDR3 nucleotides read TGTGCCAGTAGTCCCCGTGAGGGTGGGGCTTTCTTT.